The text below deals with one T cell receptor (beta chain). This entry is derived from a study of CD8 T cells in Susac syndrome. The RNA, about 0.45 to 1 ug, was put through reverse transcription using random hexamers. MiXCR was run by TCRdb on the immunoSEQ multiplex PCR reads, yielding one entry per CDR3 protein. The table has roughly 250,000 distinct CDR3 sequences, 90% to 96% seen once. This CDR3 region has 12 residues. Germline CDR1 MNHEY, CDR2 SVGEGT. Trimming cost V 6 bases and J 5 bases, with 11 bases left between them. This clonotype was sampled from a human donor with Susac syndrome. V is TRBV6-2 or TRBV6-3 and J is TRBJ2-7, with D possibly TRBD1 on 5 matching bases. The specimen sequenced was CD4+ T cells from PBMCs. CDR3 DNA sequence: TGTGCCAGCAGGCCCAGGGTCGACGAGCAGTACTTC. Translated: CASRPRVDEQYF.